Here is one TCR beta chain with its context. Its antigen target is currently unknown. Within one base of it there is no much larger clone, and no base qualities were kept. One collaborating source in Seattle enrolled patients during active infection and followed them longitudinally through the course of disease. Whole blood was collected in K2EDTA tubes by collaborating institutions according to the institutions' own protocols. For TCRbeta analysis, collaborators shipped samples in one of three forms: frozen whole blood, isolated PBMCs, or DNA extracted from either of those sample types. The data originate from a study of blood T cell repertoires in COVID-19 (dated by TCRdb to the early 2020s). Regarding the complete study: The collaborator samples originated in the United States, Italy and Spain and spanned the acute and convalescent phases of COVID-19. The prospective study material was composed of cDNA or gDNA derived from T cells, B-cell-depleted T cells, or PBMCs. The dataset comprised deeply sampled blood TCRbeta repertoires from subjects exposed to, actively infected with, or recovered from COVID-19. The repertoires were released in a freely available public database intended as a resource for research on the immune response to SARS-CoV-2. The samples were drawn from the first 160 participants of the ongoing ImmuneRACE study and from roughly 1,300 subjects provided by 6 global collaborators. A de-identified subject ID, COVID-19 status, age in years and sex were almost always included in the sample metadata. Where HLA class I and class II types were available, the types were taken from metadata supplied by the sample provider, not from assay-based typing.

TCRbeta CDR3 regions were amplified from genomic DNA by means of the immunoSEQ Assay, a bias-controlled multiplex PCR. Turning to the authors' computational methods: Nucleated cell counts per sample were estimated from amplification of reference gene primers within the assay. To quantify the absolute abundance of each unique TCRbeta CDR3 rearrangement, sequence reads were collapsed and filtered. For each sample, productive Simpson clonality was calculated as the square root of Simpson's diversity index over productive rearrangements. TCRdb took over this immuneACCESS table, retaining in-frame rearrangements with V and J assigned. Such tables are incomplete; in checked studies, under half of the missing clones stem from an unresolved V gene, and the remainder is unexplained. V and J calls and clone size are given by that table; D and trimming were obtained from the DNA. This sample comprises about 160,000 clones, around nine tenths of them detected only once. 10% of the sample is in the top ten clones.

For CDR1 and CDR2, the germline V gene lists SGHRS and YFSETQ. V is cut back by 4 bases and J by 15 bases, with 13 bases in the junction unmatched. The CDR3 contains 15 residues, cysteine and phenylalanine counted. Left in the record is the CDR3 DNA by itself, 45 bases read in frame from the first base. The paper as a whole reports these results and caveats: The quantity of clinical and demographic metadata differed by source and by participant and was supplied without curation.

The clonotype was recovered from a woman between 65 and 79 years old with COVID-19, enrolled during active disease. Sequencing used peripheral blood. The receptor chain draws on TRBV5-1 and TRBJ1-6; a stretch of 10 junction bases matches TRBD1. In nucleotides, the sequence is TGCGCCAGCAGCACCGGGACAGGGGTTATTCAGGGCCTCCACTTT. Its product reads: CASSTGTGVIQGLHF. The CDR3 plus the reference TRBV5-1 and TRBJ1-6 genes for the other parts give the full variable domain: KAGVTQTPRYLIKTRGQQVTLSCSPISGHRSVSWYQQTPGQGLQFLFEYFSETQRNKGNFPGRFSGRQFSNSRSEMNVSTLELGDSALYLCASSTGTGVIQGLHFGNGTRLTVT.